The rows below give T cell receptor beta chains drawn from one sample of a study of vaccination and CD4 T cells after COVID-19. MiXCR, applied by TCRdb to the PCR reads, yields one record per CDR3 protein. The table records around 20,000 distinct CDR3 sequences, 53% of them present only once. Their specific antigens are unknown. Sequences were derived from CD4+ T cells from blood, cultured in vitro, sampled before SARS-CoV-2 vaccination. The receptors shown here come from a human donor who had recovered from COVID-19. Each CDR3 is given with its conserved first and last residue. D genes are given only for firm matches. A clone size is listed for some rows: how often the clone was seen (once, few, many), or a class if it is expanded.

>TRBJ2-2|18|NA|NA|TRBV21-1
TGTGCCAGCAGCAAAGGGGAGGGGACGAGATTTAACACCGGGGAGCTGTTTTTT
CASSKGEGTRFNTGELFF
>TRBJ2-1|15|once|TRBD2|TRBV11-2
TGTGCCAGCAGTCTACTGGCGGGAGGGCCGGGTGAGCAGTTCTTC
CASSLLAGGPGEQFF
>TRBJ2-5|10|NA|NA|TRBV28
TGTGCCAGCAGTAGAGAAACCCAGTACTTC
CASSRETQYF
>TRBJ2-5|12|NA|NA|TRBV6-1
TGTGCCAGCAGTAGGGACCAAGAGACCCAGTACTTC
CASSRDQETQYF
>TRBJ1-1|14|NA|NA|TRBV30
TGTGCCTGGAGTGTACGAGGGGCTCGAACTGAAGCTTTCTTT
CAWSVRGARTEAFF
>TRBJ2-7|14|NA|TRBD2|TRBV20-1
TGCAGTGCTCAAACCGCTAGCGGGAGCTACGAGCAGTACTTC
CSAQTASGSYEQYF
>TRBJ1-6|17|NA|NA|TRBV7-8
TGTGCCAGCAGCCCGCTCCCAGCGGTGTCCTATAATTCACCCCTCCACTTT
CASSPLPAVSYNSPLHF
>TRBJ1-5|12|NA|NA|TRBV29-1
TGCAGCGTAGTCACGGGGGGACAGCCCCAGCATTTT
CSVVTGGQPQHF
>TRBJ1-5|12|few|NA|TRBV6-2/TRBV6-3
TGTGCCAGCAGTTACGGGGCTCAGCCCCAGCATTTT
CASSYGAQPQHF
>TRBJ1-1|13|NA|TRBD1|TRBV28
TGTGCCAGCAGTTTATCCCGACAGGGGAGAGCTTTCTTT
CASSLSRQGRAFF
>TRBJ2-7|14|few|NA|TRBV6-1
TGTGCCAGCAGTCCCGGGACGGTATCCTACGAGCAGTACTTC
CASSPGTVSYEQYF